These 15 T cell receptor beta chains came from one sample sequenced in a study of identical twins (dated by TCRdb to 2016 to 2017). The method behind the library was 5' RACE. The data were produced on an Illumina HiSeq 2000. The public reads were reprocessed in TCRdb via fastp at Q25 and MiXCR, keeping in-frame beta chains. CDR3 protein sequences are deduplicated, and each keeps its most common genes and DNA. This sample holds some 630,000 distinct CDR3 sequences; just over 7% were observed only once. Approximately 1.5% of the sample goes to the ten largest clones. The sample was also reused in another study, on yellow fever vaccine responses in identical twins.

Sequencing was performed on PBMCs. The receptor source for this set is a woman younger than 35 in good health.

The chain employs TRBV28 and TRBJ2-1; TRBD2 matches at 14 bases. Germline values: CDR1 MDHEN, CDR2 SYDVKM. J was trimmed by 2 bases and V by 5 bases; bases with no gene match: 17. The CDR3 runs to 21 residues. This chain's CDR3 is CASSHIMDPPTSGGAYNEQFF. The CDR3 DNA reads as TGTGCCAGCAGTCACATTATGGATCCCCCGACTAGCGGGGGGGCCTACAATGAGCAGTTCTTC.

This clonotype was found a few times. V and J are TRBV5-1 and TRBJ2-5; 8 positions agree with TRBD2. The CDR3 runs to 15 residues. V gave up 4 bases and J gave up 4 bases; unmatched junction bases: 9. Germline V lookup: CDR1 SGHRS, CDR2 YFSETQ. The CDR3 sequence is CASSIIAGSGETQYF. In DNA, the CDR3 is TGCGCCAGCAGCATAATAGCGGGGAGCGGAGAGACCCAGTACTTC.

In this sample, this clonotype turned up many times. The V call is TRBV10-3, the J call TRBJ2-2; no clear D. CDR3 length: 16 amino acids. V lost 0 bases and J 0 bases, leaving 8 bases between the germline ends. Per germline, CDR1 ENHRY and CDR2 SYGVKD. CDR3 in amino acids: CAISESRTANTGELFF. The CDR3 nucleotides read TGTGCCATCAGTGAGTCCAGGACCGCGAACACCGGGGAGCTGTTTTTT.

This clonotype was counted between two and nine times. The chain links TRBV5-1 to TRBJ1-1; 7 bases are a match to TRBD1. CDR1 is SGHRS and CDR2 is YFSETQ in the germline V gene. This CDR3 region has 14 residues. The V segment lost 4 bases and the J segment 1 base; nucleotides outside the gene matches: 4. CDR3 loop: CASSPGGTNTEAFF. The CDR3 region has the DNA TGCGCCAGCAGCCCAGGGGGGACGAACACTGAAGCTTTCTTT.

The sample holds a few counts of this clonotype. The chain is built from TRBV6-5 and TRBJ1-4; D call uncertain. CDR1 and CDR2 from the germline V gene are MNHEY and SVGAGI. The CDR3 is 14 amino acids. Trimming took off 3 bases at V and 8 bases at J, with 13 bases between the two ends. The CDR3 here is CASSYSGMREKLFF. In DNA form, the CDR3 reads TGTGCCAGCAGTTATTCTGGGATGCGGGAAAAACTGTTTTTT.

This clonotype was seen at least ten times. The chain is built from TRBV6-5 and TRBJ2-2, with 9 bases fitting TRBD1. Unmatched junction bases numbered 15, after V lost 4 bases and J lost 6 bases. The CDR3 has 18 residues. Germline V gives CDR1 MNHEY, CDR2 SVGAGI. CDR3 protein: CASSSGLNRGRGPGELFF. The CDR3 coding sequence is TGTGCCAGCAGTTCTGGCCTCAACAGGGGGCGAGGACCCGGGGAGCTGTTTTTT.

This clonotype occurred a few times. One junction end disagrees with the germline gene, perhaps due to a read error. This rearrangement joins TRBV12-3 or TRBV12-4 to TRBJ2-1, with 9 bases lining up with TRBD1. The CDR3 runs to 13 residues. CDR3 in amino acids: CASSFDLPGQGSF. As DNA, the CDR3 is TGTGCCAGCAGTTTCGACCTTCCGGGACAGGGTTCTTTC.

The V call is TRBV29-1, the J call TRBJ2-1, with a weak D call TRBD1 (7 bases). This CDR3 comprises 11 residues. The V gene's germline CDR1 is SQVTM and CDR2 ANQGSEA. Trimming pared 6 bases from V and 8 bases from J, leaving 11 bases between. CDR3 loop: CSVRGRYEQFF. CDR3 DNA: TGCAGCGTCAGGGGGAGGTATGAGCAGTTCTTC.

This chain links TRBV2 with TRBJ1-5; D is undetermined. The CDR3 is 15 amino acids. Germline V CDR1 and CDR2: SNHLY, FYNNEI. V lost 6 bases to trimming and J lost 0 bases, with 12 bases between them. CDR3 sequence reads: CASSASRNSNQPQHF. CDR3 coding DNA: TGTGCCAGCAGCGCCTCGAGGAATAGCAATCAGCCCCAGCATTTT.

This clonotype was counted ten times or more. This chain connects TRBV5-6 to TRBJ2-6; D ambiguous. V was shortened by 4 bases and J by 4 bases, with 18 bases between the two germline ends. The CDR3 is made up of 17 amino acids. Germline loops: CDR1 SGHDT, CDR2 YYEEEE. The CDR3 sequence is CASSPLTEVSGANVLTF. In nucleotides, the CDR3 is TGTGCCAGCAGCCCACTAACAGAGGTGTCGGGGGCCAACGTCCTGACTTTC. Variable domain in full (rest from reference TRBV5-6 and TRBJ2-6): DAGVTQSPTHLIKTRGQQVTLRCSPKSGHDTVSWYQQALGQGPQFIFQYYEEEERQRGNFPDRFSGHQFPNYSSELNVNALLLGDSALYLCASSPLTEVSGANVLTFGAGSRLTVL.

CDR3 in amino acids: CASSSSGEYTGELFF. CDR3 coding DNA: TGTGCCAGCAGCTCGAGCGGGGAGTACACCGGGGAGCTGTTTTTT. The chain has TRBV7-9 and TRBJ2-2, with 7 nucleotides matching TRBD2. Germline CDR1 reads SEHNR; CDR2 reads FQNEAQ (reference sequence). V lost 4 bases to trimming and J lost 3 bases; unmatched junction nucleotides: 5. The CDR3 contains 15 residues.

This clonotype came up many times. The chain recombines TRBV29-1 with TRBJ2-1, with TRBD2 matching over 13 bases. This CDR3 has 15 amino acids. Germline lookup yields CDR1 SQVTM and CDR2 ANQGSEA. The V and J ends lost 6 bases and 4 bases, in that order; junction bases with no gene match: 6. The CDR3 coding sequence is TGCAGCGTGATCCGACTAGCGGGGGGATACAATGAGCAGTTCTTC. Protein sequence: CSVIRLAGGYNEQFF.

V and J are TRBV3-1 and TRBJ2-6, with D hard to call. Between the trimmed V and J ends, which lost 1 base and 1 base, there was a span of 11 bases. Germline loops: CDR1 LGHDT, CDR2 YNNKEL (reference sequence). This CDR3 has 17 residues. CDR3 bases: TGTGCCAGCAGCCAAGTCAGCCTAGGGTCTGGGGCCAACGTCCTGACTTTC. It encodes CASSQVSLGSGANVLTF.

This clonotype was seen a handful of times. The rearrangement uses TRBV3-1 and TRBJ2-1; maybe TRBD2 (5 bases). The V end lost 3 bases, the J end lost 6 bases, and 9 bases lay between the germline ends. The germline V gene has CDR1 LGHDT and CDR2 YNNKEL (reference sequence). The CDR3 runs to 13 residues. CDR3 residues: CASSHPSSNEQFF. The CDR3 region has the DNA TGTGCCAGCAGCCACCCTAGCTCCAATGAGCAGTTCTTC.

This clonotype was seen repeatedly, ten times or more. The chain has TRBV20-1 and TRBJ2-5, with no clear D. This CDR3 is 11 amino acids long. The V gene lost 1 base and the J gene lost 1 base, with 1 base spanning the gap. Germline V lookup: CDR1 DFQATT, CDR2 SNEGSKA (reference sequence). Written as DNA, the CDR3 is TGCAGTGCTAGAGCCCAAGAGACCCAGTACTTC. This codes for CSARAQETQYF.